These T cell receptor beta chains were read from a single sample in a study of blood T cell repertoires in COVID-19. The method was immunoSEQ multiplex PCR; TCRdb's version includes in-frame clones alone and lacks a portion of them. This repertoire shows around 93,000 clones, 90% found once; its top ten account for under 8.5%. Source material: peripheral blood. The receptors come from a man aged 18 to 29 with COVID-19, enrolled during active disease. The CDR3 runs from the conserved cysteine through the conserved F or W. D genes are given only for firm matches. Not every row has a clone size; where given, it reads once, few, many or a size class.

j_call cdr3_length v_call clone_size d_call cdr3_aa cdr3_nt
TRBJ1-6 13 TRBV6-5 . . CASIPGWNSPLHF TGTGCCAGCATTCCGGGTTGGAATTCACCCCTCCACTTT
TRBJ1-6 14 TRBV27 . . CASSVQGYNSPLHF TGTGCCAGCAGCGTACAGGGTTATAATTCACCCCTCCACTTT
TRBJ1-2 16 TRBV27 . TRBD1 CASSRGGTGGSYGYTF TGTGCCAGCAGTAGAGGAGGGACAGGGGGATCCTATGGCTACACCTTC
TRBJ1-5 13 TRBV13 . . CASTIGGGQPQHF TGTGCCAGCACCATTGGTGGCGGACAGCCCCAGCATTTT
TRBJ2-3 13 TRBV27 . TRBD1 CASSWGQADTQYF TGTGCCAGCAGCTGGGGACAGGCAGATACGCAGTATTTT
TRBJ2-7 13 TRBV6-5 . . CASRLDGAYEQYF TGTGCCAGCAGGTTAGACGGAGCCTACGAGCAGTACTTC
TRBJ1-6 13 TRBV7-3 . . CASSLNPNSPLHF TGTGCCAGCAGCTTAAATCCAAATTCACCCCTCCACTTT
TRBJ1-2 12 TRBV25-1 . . CASSEQGISYTF TGTGCCAGCAGTGAACAGGGGATCAGCTACACCTTC
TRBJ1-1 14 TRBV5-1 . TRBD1 CASSLRQGGTEAFF TGCGCCAGCAGCTTGAGACAGGGGGGAACTGAAGCTTTCTTT
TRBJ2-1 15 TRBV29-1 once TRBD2 CSVAPPSGKYNEQFF TGCAGCGTGGCCCCCCCCAGCGGGAAATACAATGAGCAGTTCTTC
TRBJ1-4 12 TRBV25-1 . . CASSDRVGKLLF TGTGCCAGCAGTGACAGGGTAGGGAAACTGCTTTTT
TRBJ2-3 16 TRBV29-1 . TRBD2 CSVARATSGSTDTQYF TGCAGCGTCGCACGGGCGACTAGCGGGAGTACAGATACGCAGTATTTT
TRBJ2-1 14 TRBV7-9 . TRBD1 CASSRQGARNEQFF TGTGCCAGCAGCCGACAGGGGGCCCGGAATGAGCAGTTCTTC
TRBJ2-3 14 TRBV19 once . CASSTRTYTDTQYF TGTGCCAGTAGTACCCGGACTTACACAGATACGCAGTATTTT
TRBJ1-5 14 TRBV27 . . CASSSRRGDQPQHF TGTGCCAGCAGTTCGCGGCGGGGGGATCAGCCCCAGCATTTT
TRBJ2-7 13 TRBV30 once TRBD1 CASDRGSSYEQYF TGTGCCTCTGACAGGGGCTCTTCCTACGAGCAGTACTTC
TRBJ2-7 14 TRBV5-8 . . CASSLVTVSYEQYF TGTGCCAGCAGCTTGGTCACAGTTTCCTACGAGCAGTACTTC
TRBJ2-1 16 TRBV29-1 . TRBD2 CSVSTSGTLSYNEQFF TGCAGCGTCTCGACTAGCGGAACCCTCTCCTACAATGAGCAGTTCTTC
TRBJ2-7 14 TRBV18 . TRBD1 CASSPWTGEDEQYF TGTGCCAGCTCACCTTGGACAGGAGAGGACGAGCAGTACTTC
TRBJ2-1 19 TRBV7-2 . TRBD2 CASSLAVASGRGPYNEQFF TGTGCCAGCAGCTTAGCTGTCGCTAGCGGGAGGGGCCCCTACAATGAGCAGTTCTTC
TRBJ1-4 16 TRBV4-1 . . CASSQERTGLSGKLLF TGCGCCAGCAGCCAAGAACGGACGGGCCTTTCGGGAAAACTGCTTTTT
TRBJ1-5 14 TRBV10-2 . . CASGTPYSNQPQHF TGCGCCAGCGGGACACCTTATAGCAATCAGCCCCAGCATTTT
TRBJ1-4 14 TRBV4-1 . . CASSRVKGREKLFF TGCGCCAGCAGCCGCGTTAAGGGGCGTGAAAAACTGTTTTTT
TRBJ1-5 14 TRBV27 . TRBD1 CASSPGQSNQPQHF TGTGCCAGCAGTCCGGGACAGAGCAATCAGCCCCAGCATTTT
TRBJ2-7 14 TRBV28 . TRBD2 CASNPGLAVPGQYF TGTGCCAGCAACCCGGGACTAGCGGTACCAGGGCAGTACTTC
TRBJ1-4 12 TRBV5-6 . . CASSLRREKLLF TGTGCCAGCAGCTTGAGGAGGGAAAAACTGCTTTTT
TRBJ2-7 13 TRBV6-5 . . CASSYSAPEGQYF TGTGCCAGCAGTTACTCGGCCCCAGAGGGGCAGTACTTC
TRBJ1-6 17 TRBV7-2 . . CASSSPGGSSYNSPLHF TGTGCCAGCAGCTCGCCGGGTGGGAGCTCCTATAATTCACCCCTCCACTTT
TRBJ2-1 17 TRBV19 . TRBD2 CASSLGLAGDISNEQFF TGTGCCAGTAGCCTGGGACTAGCGGGAGATATAAGCAATGAGCAGTTCTTC
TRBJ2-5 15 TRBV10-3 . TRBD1 CAISEVGQGEETQYF TGTGCCATCAGTGAGGTAGGACAGGGGGAGGAGACCCAGTACTTC
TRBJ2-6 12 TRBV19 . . CASTAGANVLTF TGTGCCAGTACGGCTGGGGCCAACGTCCTGACTTTC
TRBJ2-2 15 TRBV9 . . CASSSEGGGTGELFF TGTGCCAGCAGCAGTGAGGGAGGCGGGACCGGGGAGCTGTTTTTT
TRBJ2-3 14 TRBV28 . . CASSQTIRTDTQYF TGTGCCAGCAGCCAAACTATTCGGACAGATACGCAGTATTTT
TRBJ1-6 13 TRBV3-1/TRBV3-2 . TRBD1 CATARQGNSPLHF TGTGCCACCGCACGACAGGGAAATTCACCCCTCCACTTT
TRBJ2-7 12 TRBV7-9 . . CASSSRTYEQYF TGTGCCAGCAGCTCACGCACTTACGAGCAGTACTTC
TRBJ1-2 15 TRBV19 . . CASSILWGQSYGYTF TGTGCCAGTAGTATACTGTGGGGGCAATCCTATGGCTACACCTTC